Below are 32 T cell receptor beta chains sequenced from a single sample in a study of T cell responses to AZD1222 COVID-19 vaccine. Sequencing used immunoSEQ multiplex PCR; TCRdb keeps in-frame clones, though not all of them. The profile covers tens of thousands of clones, with around nine tenths appearing a single time and 3.5% to 5% taken by the ten largest. The specimen comprised peripheral blood, sampled on day 0 of MenACWY control vaccination. These receptor sequences come from an adult in good health.

CDR3 residues: CASSLGGYEQYF. As DNA, the CDR3 is TGTGCCAGCAGCTTAGGAGGCTACGAGCAGTACTTC. The V and J genes are TRBV13 and TRBJ2-7; D is unresolved. V was cut by 0 bases and J by 3 bases, with 3 bases left in between. CDR1 is PRHDT, CDR2 FYEKMQ, per germline (reference sequence). This CDR3 contains 12 residues.

The chain employs TRBV5-1 and TRBJ2-3; TRBD1 or TRBD2 may be the D gene (5 bases each). The CDR3 runs 14 residues. The ends were cut back, 4 bases at V and 4 bases at J, with 13 bases in the middle. Germline values: CDR1 SGHRS, CDR2 YFSETQ. In nucleotides, the CDR3 is TGCGCCAGCAGCCCCGGGGCAAGGGCAGATACGCAGTATTTT. Its translation: CASSPGARADTQYF.

The chain joins TRBV5-4 to TRBJ1-1, with TRBD1 matching 7 bases. The CDR3 sequence is 15 residues long. The V gene's germline CDR1 is SGHNT and CDR2 YYREEE (reference sequence). With V trimmed by 4 bases and J by 5 bases, 11 bases remained unmatched. In DNA, the CDR3 is TGTGCCAGCAGCCAGAGACAGGGAGTCAGGACTGAAGCTTTCTTT. Its protein is CASSQRQGVRTEAFF.

The chain has TRBV9 and TRBJ2-7; 7 bases line up with TRBD1. Germline CDR1 is SGDLS and CDR2 is YYNGEE. The CDR3 has 15 residues. V dropped 4 bases and J dropped 3; count of bases not matched to a gene: 10. CDR3 sequence reads: CASSPRTGQVYEQYF. CDR3 nucleotides: TGTGCCAGCAGCCCGAGGACAGGACAGGTCTACGAGCAGTACTTC.

V gene TRBV6-1 combines with J gene TRBJ1-2; tentatively, D is TRBD1 (6 bases). CDR3 size: 16 residues. CDR1 MNHNS and CDR2 SASEGT come from the germline V gene. V dropped 4 bases and J dropped 0 bases, with 15 bases sitting between them. This CDR3 is CASSASSGGANYGYTF. The CDR3 DNA reads as TGTGCCAGCAGTGCTTCAAGTGGGGGCGCTAACTATGGCTACACCTTC.

The chain joins TRBV6-5 to TRBJ1-1, with D possibly TRBD1 on 5 matching bases. Germline V gene lookup returns CDR1 MNHEY and CDR2 SVGAGI. V was trimmed by 3 bases and J by 4 bases, leaving 12 bases between them. The CDR3 sequence is 14 residues long. The DNA for the CDR3 is TGTGCCAGCAGTTATCGGGCTGGGGCCACTGAAGCTTTCTTT. Protein product: CASSYRAGATEAFF.

The V call is TRBV10-3, the J call TRBJ2-7, with a tentative D call TRBD1 (7 bases). Between the trimmed V and J ends, which lost 3 bases and 3 bases, there was a span of 9 bases. Germline-derived CDR1 and CDR2 are ENHRY and SYGVKD. The CDR3 is made up of 13 amino acids. CDR3 sequence (DNA): TGTGCCATCAGTGATCAGGGGGGCTACGAGCAGTACTTC. Translating gives CAISDQGGYEQYF.

The J gene is TRBJ1-5, the V gene TRBV19; TRBD1 is a possible D gene (6 bases). This CDR3 contains 15 residues. Germline CDR1 and CDR2: LNHDA and SQIVND (reference sequence). V lost 2 bases and J 2 bases, leaving 10 bases between the germline ends. The CDR3 here is CASSILRGGNQPQHF. The CDR3 nucleotides read TGTGCCAGTAGTATACTCAGGGGTGGCAATCAGCCCCAGCATTTT.

The chain carries TRBV3-1 (or the pseudogene TRBV3-2) and TRBJ2-4; 7 nucleotides agree with TRBD1. This CDR3 spans 16 amino acids. The germline V gene has CDR1 LGHDT and CDR2 YNNKEL (reference sequence). J lost 0 bases, V lost 2 bases, and 4 bases had no gene match. The chain's CDR3 is CASSQRQGLAKNIQYF. DNA for the CDR3: TGTGCCAGCAGCCAACGACAGGGCCTAGCCAAAAACATTCAGTACTTC.

This clone has just one count. This chain uses TRBV15 with TRBJ1-2; 7 nucleotides match TRBD1. Germline-derived CDR1 and CDR2 are LNHNV and YYDKDF (reference sequence). The CDR3 spans 16 residues. V lost 3 bases to trimming and J lost 8 bases; unmatched junction nucleotides: 15. CDR3 loop: CATSSGLFTGVEGYTF. The CDR3 nucleotides read TGTGCCACCAGCAGTGGGTTATTTACAGGGGTAGAGGGCTACACCTTC. Drawing the rest from reference TRBV15 and TRBJ1-2, the complete variable domain is DAMVIQNPRYQVTQFGKPVTLSCSQTLNHNVMYWYQQKSSQAPKLLFHYYDKDFNNEADTPDNFQSRRPNTSFCFLDIRSPGLGDTAMYLCATSSGLFTGVEGYTFGSGTRLTVV.

This sequence joins TRBV12-3 or TRBV12-4 and TRBJ1-3; no clear D gene. Trimming cost V 8 bases and J 0 bases, with 8 bases left between them. This CDR3 comprises 13 residues. The CDR3 DNA reads as TGTGCCAGCCAAACCAACTCTGGAAACACCATATATTTT. It specifies CASQTNSGNTIYF.

J is TRBJ1-1 and V is TRBV4-1; the D is unclear. The ends were cut back, 1 base at V and 9 bases at J, with 6 bases in the middle. This CDR3 contains 11 residues. Germline V gives CDR1 MGHRA, CDR2 YSYEKL. CDR3 DNA sequence: TGCGCCAGCAGCCAAGGCTTACAAGCTTTCTTT. Its translation: CASSQGLQAFF.

This clone turned up a few times. The chain employs TRBV2 and TRBJ1-2; D remains ambiguous. Germline CDR1 reads SNHLY; CDR2 reads FYNNEI. V lost 5 bases, J lost 4 bases, and 11 bases lay in between. CDR3 length: 13 residues. CDR3 sequence: CASSWATSYGYTF. CDR3 bases: TGTGCCAGCAGTTGGGCAACCTCCTATGGCTACACCTTC.

Turning to this clone: Other DNA sequences in the sample encode the same CDR3. For the CDR3, the DNA is TGCAGCGTTGACTCGGGCCTGAACACTGAAGCTTTCTTT. Its protein is CSVDSGLNTEAFF. The chain carries TRBV29-1 and TRBJ1-1; D gene uncertain. This CDR3 has 13 amino acids. The V end lost 3 bases, the J end lost 0 bases, and 8 bases lay between the germline ends. Germline CDR1 and CDR2: SQVTM and ANQGSEA.

The rearrangement uses TRBV28 and TRBJ1-4, with 9 bases aligning to TRBD1. The trim removed 6 bases at V and 8 bases at J, leaving 7 bases unmatched. Germline lookup yields CDR1 MDHEN and CDR2 SYDVKM. This CDR3 is built from 14 residues. The CDR3 sequence: CASSTTGGGEKLFF. The CDR3 DNA follows: TGTGCCAGCAGCACGACAGGGGGTGGCGAAAAACTGTTTTTT. Supplemented by reference TRBV28 and TRBJ1-4, the full variable domain reads DVKVTQSSRYLVKRTGEKVFLECVQDMDHENMFWYRQDPGLGLRLIYFSYDVKMKEKGDIPEGYSVSREKKERFSLILESASTNQTSMYLCASSTTGGGEKLFFGSGTQLSVL.

This chain connects TRBV30 to TRBJ1-1; no clear D. Germline assignment: CDR1 GTSNPN and CDR2 SVGIG (reference sequence). This CDR3 is 13 amino acids long. V lost 0 bases and J 5 bases, leaving 10 bases between the germline ends. In DNA, the CDR3 is TGTGCCTGGAGTGTACTAGGGCCGACTGAAGCTTTCTTT. Translation gives CAWSVLGPTEAFF.

This clone occurred a few times. The J gene is TRBJ2-2, the V gene TRBV13; D gene uncertain. Trimming removed 3 bases at V and 7 bases at J, with 6 bases between. The CDR3 covers 12 residues. The germline gives CDR1 PRHDT, CDR2 FYEKMQ (reference sequence). The CDR3 is CASSFSSGELFF. CDR3 nucleotides: TGTGCCAGCAGCTTCAGCAGCGGGGAGCTGTTTTTT.

V gene TRBV28 combines with J gene TRBJ2-5, with D possibly called TRBD1 or TRBD2 (6 bases each). Trimming took 10 bases from V and 3 from J, leaving 18 bases between them. CDR1 and CDR2 from the germline V gene are MDHEN and SYDVKM. CDR3 size: 14 residues. DNA for the CDR3: TGTGCCACCCAAGATGGGGGGCCAAAAGAGACCCAGTACTTC. Translation: CATQDGGPKETQYF.

V usage is TRBV29-1 and J usage is TRBJ1-2; D is undetermined. V lost 3 bases to trimming and J lost 6 bases, with 8 bases between them. CDR3 length: 11 residues. CDR1 is SQVTM, CDR2 ANQGSEA, per germline. The CDR3 reads CSVDTLNGYTF. The CDR3 DNA reads as TGCAGCGTTGATACCCTGAATGGCTACACCTTC.

The J gene is TRBJ1-2, the V gene TRBV7-6, with TRBD1 identical over 10 bases. Per germline, CDR1 SGHVS and CDR2 FNYEAQ. The CDR3 runs 17 residues. After removal of 4 bases from V and 6 bases from J, the junction contained 14 bases not matched to a gene. CDR3 amino acids: CASSSWARQGAVNGYTF. CDR3 in DNA: TGTGCCAGCAGCTCTTGGGCCCGACAGGGGGCAGTAAATGGCTACACCTTC.

The V and J genes are TRBV30 and TRBJ1-6, with D perhaps TRBD1 (5 bases). This CDR3 spans 14 amino acids. V lost 4 bases to trimming and J lost 10 bases, with 17 bases between them. From germline, CDR1 is GTSNPN and CDR2 SVGIG (reference sequence). The CDR3 here is CAWTYPGSGSPLHF. The CDR3 nucleotides read TGTGCCTGGACCTACCCAGGGTCTGGATCACCCCTCCACTTT.

The chain carries TRBV7-9 and TRBJ1-5; D is uncertain. CDR1 and CDR2 from the germline V gene are SEHNR and FQNEAQ (reference sequence). CDR3 length equals 12 residues. Trimming cost V 0 bases and J 8 bases, with 5 bases left between them. CDR3 residues: CASSLAEEPQHF. The CDR3 DNA reads TGTGCCAGCAGCTTAGCTGAGGAGCCCCAGCATTTT.

The CDR3 here is CASSIVLSYGYTF. The CDR3 DNA sequence: TGTGCCAGTAGTATAGTGCTTTCGTATGGCTACACCTTC. The chain recombines TRBV19 with TRBJ1-2; D call uncertain. CDR3 length equals 13 residues. V dropped 1 base and J dropped 5 bases, with 8 bases sitting between them. Germline CDR1 reads LNHDA; CDR2 reads SQIVND (reference sequence).

The CDR3 loop is CASSLAEGNTIYF. CDR3 bases: TGTGCCAGCAGCTTAGCGGAGGGAAACACCATATATTTT. The genes are TRBV7-2 and TRBJ1-3; D gene ambiguous. The germline V gene encodes CDR1 SGHTA and CDR2 FQGNSA. The CDR3 length is 13 residues. The V gene lost 0 bases and the J gene lost 4 bases, with 4 bases spanning the gap.

This clone was counted only a few times. The V and J genes are TRBV15 and TRBJ1-1, with D hard to call. Germline loops: CDR1 LNHNV, CDR2 YYDKDF (reference sequence). V dropped 0 bases and J dropped 4 bases, with 12 bases sitting between them. The CDR3 length is 15 residues. The DNA of the CDR3 is TGTGCCACCAGCAGAGATCGCGAGCCGGGCACTGAAGCTTTCTTT. The encoded protein is CATSRDREPGTEAFF.

This rearrangement joins TRBV30 to TRBJ1-1; D unresolved. The length of the CDR3 is 11 residues. Trimming left V 4 bases short and J 2 bases short, with 5 bases between. The germline gives CDR1 GTSNPN, CDR2 SVGIG (reference sequence). CDR3 region: CAWKANTEAFF. CDR3 sequence (DNA): TGTGCCTGGAAGGCTAACACTGAAGCTTTCTTT. Full variable domain (missing parts from reference TRBV30 and TRBJ1-1): SQTIHQWPATLVQPVGSPLSLECTVEGTSNPNLYWYRQAAGRGLQLLFYSVGIGQISSEVPQNLSASRPQDRQFILSSKKLLLSDSGFYLCAWKANTEAFFGQGTRLTVV.

V usage is TRBV4-1 and J usage is TRBJ2-1, with D hard to call. Germline CDR1 is MGHRA and CDR2 is YSYEKL. The CDR3 runs to 16 residues. The V end lost 4 bases, the J end lost 4 bases, and 17 bases lay between the germline ends. The CDR3, as DNA: TGCGCCAGCAGCCGCTTTCAGCCGAACCCATACAATGAGCAGTTCTTC. It is translated as CASSRFQPNPYNEQFF.

In its sample, this clone was seen once. The chain joins TRBV4-3 to TRBJ2-1; TRBD2 matches at 10 bases. CDR1 is LGHNA and CDR2 is YSLEER in the germline V gene. Germline trimming cut 1 base from V and 3 bases from J; bases unmatched to any gene: 6. The CDR3 extends over 17 amino acids. CDR3 DNA sequence: TGCGCCAGCAGCCAAGCCTCCGGGACTAGCGTCTACAATGAGCAGTTCTTC. Protein: CASSQASGTSVYNEQFF.

The rearrangement uses TRBV15 and TRBJ1-1; perhaps TRBD1 as D (5 bases). The CDR3 has 17 amino acids. Germline V gives CDR1 LNHNV, CDR2 YYDKDF (reference sequence). V was clipped by 3 bases and J by 3 bases, with 20 bases between them. In DNA, the CDR3 is TGTGCCACCAGCAGGCCTACCGGGCCCCTGGGGGACACTGAAGCTTTCTTT. It translates to CATSRPTGPLGDTEAFF.

The V and J genes are TRBV30 and TRBJ2-2, with TRBD2 matching over 7 bases. This CDR3 spans 12 amino acids. With 7 bases clipped from V and 6 bases from J, the junction kept 5 bases outside the gene matches. CDR1 GTSNPN and CDR2 SVGIG come from the germline V gene (reference sequence). The CDR3 region is CALGGQSGELFF. As DNA, the CDR3 is TGTGCCTTGGGAGGGCAATCCGGGGAGCTGTTTTTT.

The chain couples TRBV24-1 to TRBJ2-5; 12 positions match TRBD2. The CDR3 is made up of 19 amino acids. The V segment lost 4 bases and the J segment 3 bases; nucleotides outside the gene matches: 14. Germline CDR1 and CDR2: KGHDR and SFDVKD. The CDR3 nucleotides read TGTGCCACCAGTGAGCGTGTGGGACTAGCGGGTCTCTTTAAAGAGACCCAGTACTTC. Amino acid sequence: CATSERVGLAGLFKETQYF.

The V and J genes are TRBV9 and TRBJ2-1, with a weak D call TRBD1 (6 bases). Germline CDR1 SGDLS, CDR2 YYNGEE. The CDR3 is 17 residues long. V shed 0 bases and J shed 8 bases, with 21 bases lying between them. CDR3 DNA: TGTGCCAGCAGCGTAGGAGACAGGTCTCGAATTGGGGATGAGCAGTTCTTC. Its translation is CASSVGDRSRIGDEQFF.